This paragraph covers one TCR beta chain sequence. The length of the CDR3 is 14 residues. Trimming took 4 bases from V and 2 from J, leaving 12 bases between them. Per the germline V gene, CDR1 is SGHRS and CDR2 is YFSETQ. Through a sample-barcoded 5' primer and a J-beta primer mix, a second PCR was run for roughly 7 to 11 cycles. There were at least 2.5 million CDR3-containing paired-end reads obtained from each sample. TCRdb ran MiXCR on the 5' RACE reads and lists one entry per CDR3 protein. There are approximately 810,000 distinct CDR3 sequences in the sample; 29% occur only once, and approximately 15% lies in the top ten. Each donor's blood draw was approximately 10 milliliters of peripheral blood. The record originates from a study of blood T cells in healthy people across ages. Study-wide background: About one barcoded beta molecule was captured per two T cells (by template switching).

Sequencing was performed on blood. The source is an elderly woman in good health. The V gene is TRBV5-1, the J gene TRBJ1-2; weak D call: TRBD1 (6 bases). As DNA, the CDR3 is TGCGCCAGCAGCCAGCTTCAGGGGAACTATGGCTACACCTTC. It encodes CASSQLQGNYGYTF.